This passage covers 5 T cell receptor beta chains from one sample sequenced in a study of T cell clonality in common variable immunodeficiency. Study-level findings and limits: Reportedly, TCR beta sequences from common variable immunodeficiency showed fewer deletions and N-nucleotide insertions.

Only in-frame clones appear in the TCRdb table, and some are missing; sequencing was by immunoSEQ multiplex PCR. The profile covers 25,000 or so clones, none occurring a single time. These receptors' targets are unknown. Sequencing was done on a sample of peripheral blood mononuclear cells. The receptors come from a human donor with common variable immunodeficiency.

This clone was detected only a few times. The read ends 3 residues early relative to the CDR3; the germline J gene fills the gap. The rearrangement uses TRBV5-5 and TRBJ1-1, with unresolved D. This CDR3 spans 12 amino acids. Germline CDR1 reads SGHKS; CDR2 reads YYEKEE (reference sequence). The sequenced part of the CDR3 DNA is TGTGCCAGCAGCTTTCTCTCTGCGCAA. As protein: CASSFLSAQ. In full, the CDR3 reads CASSFLSAQAFF. The full variable domain, with the rest looked up from reference TRBV5-5 and TRBJ1-1, is DAGVTQSPTHLIKTRGQQVTLRCSPISGHKSVSWYQQVLGQGPQFIFQYYEKEERGRGNFPDRFSARQFPNYSSELNVNALLLGDSALYLCASSFLSAQAFFGQGTRLTVV.

With regard to this clone: The CDR3 end lies 3 residues beyond the end of the read and is filled in from the germline J gene. This rearrangement joins TRBV5-1 to TRBJ2-1, with 10 bases that match TRBD2. Looked up from germline, CDR1 is SGHRS and CDR2 is YFSETQ. The CDR3 contains 16 residues. V was pared by 2 bases and J by 0 bases, with 2 bases of the junction left unmatched. Partial CDR3 DNA: TGCGCCAGCAGCTTATCTAGCGGGAGCTCCTACAATGAG. It encodes CASSLSSGSSYNE. From start to end, the CDR3 is CASSLSSGSSYNEQFF.

This clone was found many times. The CDR3 goes on 3 residues after the read ends, and that part is filled in from the germline J gene. The V gene is TRBV28, the J gene TRBJ2-1, with 10 bases identical to TRBD2. The V segment lost 5 bases and the J segment 2 bases; nucleotides outside the gene matches: 6. The germline V gene encodes CDR1 MDHEN and CDR2 SYDVKM. This CDR3 is built from 16 residues. CDR3: CASSVSGTSAYNEQFF. The part of the CDR3 DNA that was read is TGTGCCAGCAGTGTCTCCGGGACTAGCGCCTACAATGAG.

This clone was seen more than once but under ten times. The sequence runs out 3 residues before the end of the CDR3; the remainder is reconstructed from the germline J gene. The rearrangement uses TRBV2 and TRBJ1-5; D call uncertain. V dropped 6 bases and J dropped 1 base, with 10 bases sitting between them. This CDR3 is 14 amino acids long. The V gene's germline CDR1 is SNHLY and CDR2 FYNNEI. Partial CDR3 DNA: TGTGCCAGCAGAGAGAAGGTGAGCAATCAGCCC. Its translation is CASREKVSNQP. The full-length CDR3 reads as CASREKVSNQPQHF.

Ten or more counts support this clone. Read sequence stops 3 residues before the CDR3 end, and the germline J gene provides the missing end. The chain uses TRBV30 and TRBJ1-1; TRBD1 is a possible D gene (5 bases). The CDR3 has 15 residues. Germline V lookup: CDR1 GTSNPN, CDR2 SVGIG (reference sequence). Trimming pared 5 bases from V and 6 bases from J, leaving 22 bases between. Partial CDR3 DNA: TGTGCCTGGGAGTGGAGGGGTCGGGATGCGGCTGAA. Residues: CAWEWRGRDAAE. The whole CDR3 protein reads CAWEWRGRDAAEAFF.